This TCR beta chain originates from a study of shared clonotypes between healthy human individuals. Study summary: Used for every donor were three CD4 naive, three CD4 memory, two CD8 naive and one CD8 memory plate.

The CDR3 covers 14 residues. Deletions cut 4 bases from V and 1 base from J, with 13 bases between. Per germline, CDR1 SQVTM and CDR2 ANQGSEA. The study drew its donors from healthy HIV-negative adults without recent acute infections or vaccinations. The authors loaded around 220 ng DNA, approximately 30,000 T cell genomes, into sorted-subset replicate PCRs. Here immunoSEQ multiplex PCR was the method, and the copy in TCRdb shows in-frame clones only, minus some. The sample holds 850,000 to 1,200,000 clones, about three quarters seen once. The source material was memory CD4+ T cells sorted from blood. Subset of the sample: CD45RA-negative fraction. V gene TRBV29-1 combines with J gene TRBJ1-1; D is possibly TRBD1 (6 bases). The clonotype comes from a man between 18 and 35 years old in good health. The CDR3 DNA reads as TGCAGCGTTGGTCAGGGGCAGAAGAACACTGAAGCTTTCTTT. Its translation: CSVGQGQKNTEAFF.